These 13 T cell receptor beta chains share one sample of origin, sequenced in a study of blood T cell repertoires in COVID-19. Repertoires were generated with immunoSEQ multiplex PCR, while TCRdb's copy carries only in-frame clones and drops some. This repertoire shows about 250,000 clones, 65% to 85% found once; its top ten account for approximately 6%. The sequenced sample consisted of peripheral blood. The receptor set was obtained from a man older than 75 with acute or convalescent COVID-19.

The chain combines TRBV18 with TRBJ1-1; the D gene is possibly TRBD1 (5 bases). This CDR3 is built from 17 residues. Trimming pared 1 base from V and 3 bases from J, leaving 18 bases between. Germline loops: CDR1 KGHSH, CDR2 LQKENI. CDR3 sequence: CASSPRLPGGMDTEAFF. The CDR3 DNA sequence: TGTGCCAGCTCACCACGCTTACCGGGGGGTATGGACACTGAAGCTTTCTTT.

The chain uses TRBV29-1 and TRBJ2-3, with unresolved D. Per germline, CDR1 SQVTM and CDR2 ANQGSEA. This CDR3 comprises 11 residues. Trimming removed 8 bases from V and 7 bases from J, with 13 bases in between. CDR3 sequence reads: CSSYLMNTQYF. The CDR3 nucleotides are TGCAGCTCCTATCTTATGAATACGCAGTATTTT.

V gene TRBV7-2 combines with J gene TRBJ2-7; 8 nucleotides match TRBD1. CDR3 size: 15 residues. Unmatched junction bases numbered 8, after V lost 5 bases and J lost 2 bases. Germline V gene lookup returns CDR1 SGHTA and CDR2 FQGNSA. CDR3 nucleotides: TGTGCCAGCAGCCCAGGGGGCAGGGATCCCTACGAGCAGTACTTC. Its translation is CASSPGGRDPYEQYF.

V usage is TRBV3-1 (or the pseudogene TRBV3-2) and J usage is TRBJ1-3, with a weak D call TRBD1 (5 bases). Trimming shortened V by 2 bases and J by 9 bases, and 26 bases separated the two germline ends. This CDR3 region has 18 residues. Germline V gene data show CDR1 as LGHDT and CDR2 as YNNKEL (reference sequence). The CDR3 here is CASSQPKWGASRESTIYF. The CDR3 DNA reads as TGTGCCAGCAGCCAACCTAAATGGGGCGCATCTAGGGAAAGCACCATATATTTT.

The rearrangement uses TRBV7-9 and TRBJ2-7; TRBD2 agrees at 7 bases. Looked up from germline, CDR1 is SEHNR and CDR2 is FQNEAQ (reference sequence). V lost 5 bases to trimming and J lost 6 bases; unmatched junction nucleotides: 10. CDR3 length: 14 amino acids. The CDR3 loop reads CASSPGLTEVEQYF. The CDR3 bases are TGTGCCAGCAGCCCGGGACTAACAGAGGTCGAGCAGTACTTC.

The rearrangement joins TRBV28 to TRBJ1-3; 7 nucleotides align to TRBD1. Trimming took 7 bases from V and 3 from J; bases not matched to a gene: 12. The CDR3 totals 16 residues. CDR1 and CDR2 (germline): MDHEN, SYDVKM. For the CDR3, the DNA is TGTGCCAGCAACGTCGGTGACAGGGCTGGTGGAAACACCATATATTTT. Protein product: CASNVGDRAGGNTIYF.

This clone showed up just a few times. J is TRBJ2-1 and V is TRBV5-1; 10 nucleotides agree with TRBD2. The CDR3 runs 17 residues. The V and J ends lost 2 bases and 3 bases, in that order; junction bases with no gene match: 8. The germline V gene encodes CDR1 SGHRS and CDR2 YFSETQ. In nucleotides, the CDR3 is TGCGCCAGCAGCTTTGAAGGGTCTAGCGGGGGCTACAATGAGCAGTTCTTC. It translates to CASSFEGSSGGYNEQFF. The full variable domain, in which reference TRBV5-1 and TRBJ2-1 provide the parts outside the CDR3, is KAGVTQTPRYLIKTRGQQVTLSCSPISGHRSVSWYQQTPGQGLQFLFEYFSETQRNKGNFPGRFSGRQFSNSRSEMNVSTLELGDSALYLCASSFEGSSGGYNEQFFGPGTRLTVL.

The chain recombines TRBV13 with TRBJ1-1; TRBD1 aligns across 9 bases. The CDR3 runs 13 residues. The ends lost 3 bases at V and 8 bases at J; junction bases unmatched: 4. Germline lookup yields CDR1 PRHDT and CDR2 FYEKMQ (reference sequence). As DNA, the CDR3 is TGTGCCAGCAGCTTGGGACAGGGATCGGAAGCTTTCTTT. Protein product: CASSLGQGSEAFF.

The V and J genes are TRBV25-1 and TRBJ2-7; D gene uncertain. Germline V lookup: CDR1 MGHDK, CDR2 SYGVNS. This CDR3 is 14 amino acids long. V shed 2 bases and J shed 8 bases, with 16 bases lying between them. This CDR3 is CASSEDLGSLQQYF. The CDR3 DNA reads as TGTGCCAGCAGTGAAGATTTGGGCAGCCTGCAGCAGTACTTC.

This sequence joins TRBV7-2 and TRBJ1-6; perhaps TRBD1 as D (6 bases). This CDR3 is built from 15 residues. The germline V and J ends were trimmed by 4 bases and 7 bases, with 14 bases remaining between them. Per the germline V gene, CDR1 is SGHTA and CDR2 is FQGNSA. The CDR3 here is CASSYIQGFNSPLHF. The CDR3 coding sequence is TGTGCCAGCAGCTATATACAGGGTTTCAATTCACCCCTCCACTTT.

The chain uses TRBV3-1 (or the pseudogene TRBV3-2) and TRBJ1-1, with D unclear. Germline CDR1 and CDR2: LGHDT and YNNKEL (reference sequence). This CDR3 has 15 amino acids. Trimming took 0 bases from V and 1 from J, leaving 9 bases between them. CDR3 in amino acids: CASSQDFAGNTEAFF. CDR3 DNA sequence: TGTGCCAGCAGCCAAGATTTCGCAGGGAACACTGAAGCTTTCTTT.

The chain joins TRBV7-9 to TRBJ1-2; D is unresolved. This CDR3 comprises 17 residues. In germline, CDR1 is SEHNR, CDR2 FQNEAQ (reference sequence). Trimming removed 5 bases from V and 1 base from J, with 20 bases in between. CDR3 coding DNA: TGTGCCAGCAGCCGAACAGAGAGTACATTTGTTAACTATGGCTACACCTTC. Protein product: CASSRTESTFVNYGYTF.

The J gene is TRBJ2-7, the V gene TRBV28; 10 nucleotides agree with TRBD1. The CDR3 loop spans 16 amino acids. With V trimmed by 5 bases and J by 4 bases, 11 bases remained unmatched. CDR1 and CDR2 from the germline V gene are MDHEN and SYDVKM. Written as DNA, the CDR3 is TGTGCCAGCAGTCCCGCGATCGGGACAGGGGTGTACGAGCAGTACTTC. Translation: CASSPAIGTGVYEQYF.